This entry describes one T cell receptor beta chain. This CDR3 has 16 residues. Losses at the gene ends were 1 base for V and 5 bases for J; bases not matched to a gene: 8. Germline V gene lookup returns CDR1 MRHNA and CDR2 SNTAGT. The data are from a study of T cell responses to AZD1222 COVID-19 vaccine. The repertoire was sequenced with immunoSEQ multiplex PCR; TCRdb's copy has only in-frame clones and lacks some. This sample has 120,000 or so clones, with about 90% found just once. This specimen was peripheral blood, taken on day 0 of MenACWY control vaccination. The sequence was collected from an adult in good health. This sequence joins TRBV6-4 and TRBJ2-3; 8 positions match TRBD2. The CDR3 protein is CASSDLDGGGIDTQYF. The CDR3 region has the DNA TGTGCCAGCAGTGACTTGGACGGGGGGGGCATAGATACGCAGTATTTT.